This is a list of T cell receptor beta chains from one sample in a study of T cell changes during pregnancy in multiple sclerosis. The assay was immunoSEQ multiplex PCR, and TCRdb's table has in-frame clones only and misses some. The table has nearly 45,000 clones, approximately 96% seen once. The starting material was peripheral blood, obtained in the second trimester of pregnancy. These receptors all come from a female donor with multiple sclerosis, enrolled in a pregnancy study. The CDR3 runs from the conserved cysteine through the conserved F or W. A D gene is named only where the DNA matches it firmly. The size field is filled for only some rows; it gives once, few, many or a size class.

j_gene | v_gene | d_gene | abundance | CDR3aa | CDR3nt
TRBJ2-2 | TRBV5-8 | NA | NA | CASSLGVKDRVTGELFF | TGTGCCAGCAGCTTGGGGGTAAAAGACAGAGTCACCGGGGAGCTGTTTTTT
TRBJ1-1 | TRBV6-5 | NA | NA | CASSSPGRLKAFF | TGTGCCAGCAGTTCCCCAGGCAGGCTTAAAGCTTTCTTT
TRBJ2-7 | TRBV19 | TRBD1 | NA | CASSLTPGQGRYEQYF | TGTGCCAGTAGTCTGACCCCGGGACAGGGTCGATACGAGCAGTACTTC
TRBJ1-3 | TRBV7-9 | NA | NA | CASNQGFRDLSGNTIYF | TGTGCCAGCAACCAGGGGTTTCGCGACCTCTCTGGAAACACCATATATTTT
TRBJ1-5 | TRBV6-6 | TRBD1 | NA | CASSNRGVLDPQHF | TGTGCCAGCAGTAACAGGGGCGTCTTGGATCCCCAGCATTTT
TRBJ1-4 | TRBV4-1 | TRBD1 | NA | CASSQSTDRGRREKLFF | TGCGCCAGCAGTCAATCGACCGACAGGGGGCGGCGTGAAAAACTGTTTTTT
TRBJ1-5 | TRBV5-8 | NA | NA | CASSLGGRGQPQHF | TGTGCCAGCAGCTTGGGGGGGCGCGGGCAGCCCCAGCATTTT
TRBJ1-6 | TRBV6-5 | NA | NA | CASSYSRTPYNSPLHF | TGTGCCAGCAGTTACTCGAGGACACCCTATAATTCACCCCTCCACTTT
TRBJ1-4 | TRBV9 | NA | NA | CASSVDLRGFPSRSTNEKLFF | TGTGCCAGCAGCGTAGATCTAAGGGGTTTCCCGTCACGATCTACTAATGAAAAACTGTTTTTT
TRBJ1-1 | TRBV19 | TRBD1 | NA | CASSGQGWGYTEAFF | TGTGCCAGTAGTGGACAGGGTTGGGGGTACACTGAAGCTTTCTTT
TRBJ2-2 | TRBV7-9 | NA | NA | CASSEVEGPTGELFF | TGTGCCAGCAGCGAAGTGGAGGGGCCCACCGGGGAGCTGTTTTTT
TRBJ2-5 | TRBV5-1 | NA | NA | CASSLSRAVGETQYF | TGCGCCAGCAGCTTGAGCAGGGCGGTAGGGGAGACCCAGTACTTC
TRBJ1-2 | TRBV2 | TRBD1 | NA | CASKGVGTGGWGYTF | TGTGCCAGCAAGGGAGTTGGGACAGGGGGTTGGGGCTACACCTTC
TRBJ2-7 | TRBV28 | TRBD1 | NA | CASRVDRGNYEQYF | TGTGCCAGCAGGGTCGACAGGGGCAACTACGAGCAGTACTTC
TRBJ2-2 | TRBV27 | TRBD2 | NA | CASSPGTTSGELFF | TGTGCCAGCAGTCCGGGGACTACCTCCGGGGAGCTGTTTTTT
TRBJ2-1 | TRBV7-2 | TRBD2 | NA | CASSLARLAGRNEQFF | TGTGCCAGCAGCCTCGCCCGACTAGCGGGGAGGAATGAGCAGTTCTTC
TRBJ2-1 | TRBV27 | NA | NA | CASSLWPTLATIPSEQFF | TGTGCCAGCAGTTTATGGCCTACACTAGCAACGATCCCTAGTGAGCAGTTCTTC
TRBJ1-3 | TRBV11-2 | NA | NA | CASSLSTVGGNTIYF | TGTGCCAGCAGCTTATCGACAGTGGGTGGAAACACCATATATTTT
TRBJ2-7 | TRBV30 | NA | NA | CAWKSPSYEQYF | TGTGCCTGGAAGAGCCCATCCTACGAGCAGTACTTC
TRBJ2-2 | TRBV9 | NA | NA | CASSVVPGNTGELFF | TGTGCCAGCAGCGTAGTTCCCGGGAACACCGGGGAGCTGTTTTTT
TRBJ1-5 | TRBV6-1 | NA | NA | CASSERTVSNQPQHF | TGTGCCAGCAGTGAAAGGACAGTTTCCAATCAGCCCCAGCATTTT
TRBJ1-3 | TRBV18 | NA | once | CASSPLSDGSSGNTIYF | TGTGCCAGCTCACCACTCTCGGACGGGAGCTCTGGAAACACCATATATTTT
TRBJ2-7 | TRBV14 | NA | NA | CASSQEMTWKVDEQYF | TGTGCCAGCAGCCAAGAGATGACATGGAAGGTAGACGAGCAGTACTTC
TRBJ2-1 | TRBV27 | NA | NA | CASSFTTPGSAYNEQFF | TGTGCCAGCAGTTTCACCACGCCAGGGTCTGCCTACAATGAGCAGTTCTTC
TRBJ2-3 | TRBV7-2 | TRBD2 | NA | CASKFSGRVTDTQYF | TGTGCCAGCAAATTTAGCGGGAGGGTTACAGATACGCAGTATTTT
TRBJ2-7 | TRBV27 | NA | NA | CASARGWSYEQYF | TGTGCCAGCGCCCGAGGGTGGTCCTACGAGCAGTACTTC
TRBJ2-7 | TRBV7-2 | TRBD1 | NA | CASSLAPGQITYEQYF | TGTGCCAGCAGCTTAGCACCGGGACAGATAACCTACGAGCAGTACTTC
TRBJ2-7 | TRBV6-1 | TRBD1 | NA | CASDHRGYEQYF | TGTGCCAGCGATCACAGGGGCTACGAGCAGTACTTC
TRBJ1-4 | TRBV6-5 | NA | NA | CASSAWEEGGEKLFF | TGTGCCAGCAGTGCCTGGGAGGAGGGCGGTGAAAAACTGTTTTTT
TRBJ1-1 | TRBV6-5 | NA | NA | CASRNQGEAFF | TGTGCCAGCAGAAATCAGGGGGAAGCTTTCTTT
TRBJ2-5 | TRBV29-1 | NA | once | CSVGQRFQETQYF | TGCAGCGTTGGACAGCGTTTCCAAGAGACCCAGTACTTC
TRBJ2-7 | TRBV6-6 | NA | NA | CASRRGDTEQYF | TGTGCCAGCAGGCGAGGGGACACCGAGCAGTACTTC
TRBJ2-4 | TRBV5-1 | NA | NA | CASSGPLRGKNIQYF | TGCGCCAGCAGCGGCCCTTTGCGGGGCAAAAACATTCAGTACTTC
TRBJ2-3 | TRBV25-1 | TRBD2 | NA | CASSPLAGATDTQYF | TGTGCCAGCAGTCCGCTAGCGGGAGCCACAGATACGCAGTATTTT
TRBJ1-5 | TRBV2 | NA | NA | CASSLIPYLPQHF | TGTGCCAGCAGTCTAATTCCTTACTTGCCCCAGCATTTT
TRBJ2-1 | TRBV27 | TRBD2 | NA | CASSLSTSGKNEQFF | TGTGCCAGCAGTCTCTCGACTAGCGGGAAGAATGAGCAGTTCTTC
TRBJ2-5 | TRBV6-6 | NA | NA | CASSYSPGQGWETQYF | TGTGCCAGCAGTTACTCCCCGGGCCAGGGGTGGGAGACCCAGTACTTC
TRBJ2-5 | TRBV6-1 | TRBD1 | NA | CASSHTGARETQYF | TGTGCCAGCAGCCATACAGGGGCAAGAGAGACCCAGTACTTC
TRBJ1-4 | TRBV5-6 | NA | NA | CASSLRPGPGLFEKLFF | TGTGCCAGCAGCTTACGACCCGGGCCAGGGTTGTTTGAAAAACTGTTTTTT
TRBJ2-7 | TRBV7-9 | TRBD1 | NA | CASSSPGQGLYEQYF | TGTGCCAGCAGCTCTCCGGGACAGGGCCTCTACGAGCAGTACTTC
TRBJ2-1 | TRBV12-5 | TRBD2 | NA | CASGLVIAGTYNEQFF | TGTGCTAGTGGTTTGGTAATAGCGGGTACCTACAATGAGCAGTTCTTC